The 14 T cell receptor beta chains presented below share a single source sample, sequenced in a study of cytomegalovirus exposure and HLA in healthy donors. The PCR contained 60 Vbeta and 13 Jbeta primers. The assay was immunoSEQ multiplex PCR, and TCRdb's table has in-frame clones only and misses some. The ten most abundant clones cover roughly 1.6% of a sample with 100,000 to 150,000 clones. The sample consisted of PBMCs. Source of these receptors: a woman between 40 and 55 years old in good health and CMV-seronegative.

This chain's CDR3 is CASGRGGSSSYNSPLHF. The CDR3 region has the DNA TGCGCCAGCGGGCGGGGGGGATCGAGCTCCTATAATTCACCCCTCCACTTT. The chain combines TRBV5-1 with TRBJ1-6, with a possible D match to TRBD1 (5 bases). This CDR3 contains 17 residues. Between the trimmed V and J ends, which lost 7 bases and 0 bases, there was a span of 17 bases. Germline V lookup: CDR1 SGHRS, CDR2 YFSETQ.

The genes are TRBV4-1 and TRBJ2-1; D unresolved. The CDR3 covers 14 residues. Per the germline V gene, CDR1 is MGHRA and CDR2 is YSYEKL. Trimming pared 3 bases from V and 4 bases from J, leaving 10 bases between. Here the CDR3 DNA reads TGCGCCAGCAGCCAGGCGACATCTTACAATGAGCAGTTCTTC. This encodes CASSQATSYNEQFF.

The CDR3 DNA reads TGTGCCAGCTCAACAGGCGGGGGAGAGGCGACGCAGTATTTT. Its protein product is CASSTGGGEATQYF. The chain is built from TRBV6-5 and TRBJ2-3; 7 bases agree with TRBD2. The V gene's germline CDR1 is MNHEY and CDR2 SVGAGI. This CDR3 comprises 14 residues. V shed 8 bases and J 9 bases; nucleotides not matched to a gene: 14.

The gene calls are TRBV18 and TRBJ2-2; possibly TRBD1 for D (5 bases). Germline CDR1 is KGHSH and CDR2 is LQKENI. V dropped 3 bases and J dropped 7 bases, with 18 bases sitting between them. The CDR3 has 16 amino acids. Here the CDR3 DNA reads TGTGCCAGCTCACCCCCGGTACAGGAGAGAATCGGGGAGCTGTTTTTT. Protein product: CASSPPVQERIGELFF. Full variable domain (rest looked up from reference TRBV18 and TRBJ2-2): NAGVMQNPRHLVRRRGQEARLRCSPMKGHSHVYWYRQLPEEGLKFMVYLQKENIIDESGMPKERFSAEFPKEGPSILRIQQVVRGDSAAYFCASSPPVQERIGELFFGEGSRLTVL.

The genes are TRBV4-3 and TRBJ1-2; D is undetermined. Germline CDR1 and CDR2: LGHNA and YSLEER. The CDR3 is made up of 14 amino acids. V gave up 0 bases and J gave up 8 bases, with 13 bases separating them. This CDR3 is CASSQDVEGAGYTF. The CDR3 DNA follows: TGCGCCAGCAGCCAAGATGTGGAGGGTGCGGGCTACACCTTC.

This chain links TRBV18 with TRBJ2-2; tentative D call: TRBD2 (5 bases). The length of the CDR3 is 13 residues. V lost 5 bases and J 7 bases, leaving 11 bases between the germline ends. The germline V gene encodes CDR1 KGHSH and CDR2 LQKENI. The CDR3 protein is CASSSDGIGELFF. Here the CDR3 DNA reads TGTGCCAGCTCATCTGACGGGATCGGGGAGCTGTTTTTT.

Comments on this clone: Sequence at one end of the junction differs from germline and may be a read error. V and J are TRBV7-7 and TRBJ2-5; 9 nucleotides align to TRBD2. CDR3 size: 16 residues. Germline V lookup: CDR1 SSHAT, CDR2 FNYEAQ (reference sequence). The DNA of the CDR3 is TGTGCTAGCAGCTTAGACACAGCGGGGGGCGGAGAGACCCAGTACTTC. It specifies CASSLDTAGGGETQYF.

This chain connects TRBV28 to TRBJ1-2, with 9 bases identical to TRBD1. V shed 7 bases and J 8 bases; nucleotides not matched to a gene: 14. This CDR3 region has 15 residues. Germline V gene lookup returns CDR1 MDHEN and CDR2 SYDVKM. This CDR3 reads CASILTGTGRSGYTF. In DNA form, the CDR3 reads TGTGCCAGCATCCTAACCGGGACAGGGCGGTCGGGCTACACCTTC.

The genes are TRBV11-2 and TRBJ1-1; D is perhaps TRBD1 (6 bases). The germline V and J ends were trimmed by 2 bases and 11 bases, with 12 bases remaining between them. Per germline, CDR1 SGHAT and CDR2 FQNNGV. The CDR3 extends over 12 amino acids. The DNA of the CDR3 is TGTGCCAGCAGCTTAATCAGGGGTGAGGCTTTCTTT. It yields the protein CASSLIRGEAFF.

V gene TRBV4-2 combines with J gene TRBJ2-7; TRBD2 matches 8 bases. The CDR3 totals 15 residues. Germline trimming cut 0 bases from V and 6 bases from J; bases unmatched to any gene: 7. CDR1 and CDR2 from the germline V gene are LGHNA and YNFKEQ. This CDR3 reads CASSQESGGAGEQYF. CDR3 coding DNA: TGTGCCAGCAGCCAAGAATCCGGGGGGGCCGGCGAGCAGTACTTC.

V is TRBV7-2 and J is TRBJ2-1; no definite D call. This CDR3 spans 15 amino acids. V lost 0 bases and J 2 bases, leaving 8 bases between the germline ends. Germline V gene lookup returns CDR1 SGHTA and CDR2 FQGNSA. The CDR3 DNA follows: TGTGCCAGCAGCTTAGCGTACGGTACCTACAATGAGCAGTTCTTC. It translates to CASSLAYGTYNEQFF.

In regard to this clone: The junction and the germline gene differ at one end; a read error may be behind it. The rearrangement links TRBV5-6 to TRBJ1-1, with D perhaps matching TRBD1 (5 bases). The CDR3 loop spans 15 amino acids. Germline V gene lookup returns CDR1 SGHDT and CDR2 YYEEEE. The CDR3 region is CAGSRGPGVETEAFF. CDR3 DNA sequence: TGTGCCGGCAGCCGGGGACCGGGAGTGGAGACTGAAGCTTTCTTT.

This chain connects TRBV11-2 to TRBJ2-3, with 8 bases matching TRBD2. After removal of 5 bases from V and 9 bases from J, the junction contained 10 bases not matched to a gene. CDR1 and CDR2 from the germline V gene are SGHAT and FQNNGV. The CDR3 is 14 amino acids. CDR3: CASSDGTSGVTQYF. The CDR3 bases are TGTGCCAGCAGCGACGGGACTAGTGGAGTCACGCAGTATTTT.

The gene calls are TRBV4-1 and TRBJ2-7, with 7 bases that match TRBD2. Germline CDR1 reads MGHRA; CDR2 reads YSYEKL. Losses at the gene ends were 3 bases for V and 0 bases for J; bases not matched to a gene: 2. CDR3 length equals 14 residues. In nucleotides, the CDR3 is TGCGCCAGCAGCCATTTAGCGGGCTCCTACGAGCAGTACGTC. This codes for CASSHLAGSYEQYV.